The TCR beta chain described here comes from a study of cytomegalovirus exposure and HLA in healthy donors. Primers for the PCR totalled 60 Vbeta and 13 Jbeta. Method: immunoSEQ multiplex PCR; TCRdb's copy keeps in-frame clones and lacks some. The sample has 200,000 to 250,000 clones, approximately 83% seen once. Study outcomes and limitations: A classifier reportedly called cytomegalovirus status with high sensitivity and specificity.

A note on this clone: Its matching antigen is unknown. Other DNA sequences from this sample encode an identical CDR3 as well.

This receptor was obtained from a boy aged 2 to 9 in good health and CMV-seronegative. The sequenced material came from PBMCs.

This CDR3 reads CASSVGGGAYNEQFF. The CDR3 DNA is TGTGCCAGCAGCGTAGGTGGGGGGGCCTACAATGAGCAGTTCTTC. The genes are TRBV9 and TRBJ2-1; 7 nucleotides agree with TRBD2. The V gene's germline CDR1 is SGDLS and CDR2 YYNGEE. The CDR3 is made up of 15 amino acids. V lost 0 bases and J lost 2; bases outside the gene matches: 2.